This is a list of T cell receptor beta chains from one sample in a study of blood T cell repertoires in COVID-19. Sequenced by immunoSEQ multiplex PCR; TCRdb stores in-frame clones only, minus some. The repertoire holds under 400,000 clones, roughly nine tenths seen once, with roughly 2.8% in the top ten. Sequences were obtained from peripheral blood. These receptor sequences come from a woman aged 30 to 39 with COVID-19, enrolled during active disease. Each CDR3 is given with its conserved first and last residue. A D gene is named only where the DNA matches it firmly. Clone size is shown for a subset of rows, as once, few, many or a class of expanded clone.

-	TRBV3-1/TRBV3-2	TRBJ1-1	once	CASSQDGRNAEAFF	TGTGCCAGCAGCCAAGATGGGAGGAACGCTGAAGCTTTCTTT
TRBD1	TRBV18	TRBJ1-4	-	CASSAGVQGDEKLFF	TGTGCCAGCTCCGCCGGGGTGCAGGGGGATGAAAAACTGTTTTTT
-	TRBV29-1	TRBJ2-1	-	CSVDMVSNMHNEQFF	TGCAGCGTTGACATGGTGTCCAACATGCACAATGAGCAGTTCTTC
TRBD1	TRBV2	TRBJ2-5	-	CASSGITGAVGTQYF	TGTGCCAGCAGTGGGATAACAGGGGCAGTAGGGACCCAGTACTTC
-	TRBV2	TRBJ1-1	-	CASSEYRHAGTEAFF	TGTGCCAGCAGTGAATACAGGCACGCAGGCACTGAAGCTTTCTTT
-	TRBV5-5	TRBJ1-1	-	CASRPFGGVTEAFF	TGTGCCAGCAGACCATTTGGAGGGGTCACTGAAGCTTTCTTT
-	TRBV3-1/TRBV3-2	TRBJ1-2	-	CASSHKGVENYGYTF	TGTGCCAGCAGCCATAAGGGGGTAGAGAACTATGGCTACACCTTC
TRBD1	TRBV11-2	TRBJ2-7	-	CASSLITGAQYF	TGTGCCAGCAGCCTTATTACAGGGGCGCAGTACTTC
TRBD2	TRBV5-4	TRBJ2-3	-	CASSLAMTSGSDTQYF	TGTGCCAGCAGCTTGGCCATGACTAGCGGGTCTGATACGCAGTATTTT
-	TRBV5-1	TRBJ2-2	-	CASRFRYVQVLGNTGELFF	TGCGCCAGCAGGTTCCGATACGTTCAGGTCCTGGGGAACACCGGGGAGCTGTTTTTT
-	TRBV18	TRBJ1-5	-	CASSPANQPQHF	TGTGCCAGCTCACCGGCTAATCAGCCCCAGCATTTT
TRBD2	TRBV4-1	TRBJ2-3	-	CASSQVTGGRGGTDTQYF	TGCGCCAGCAGCCAGGTGACGGGCGGGAGAGGCGGCACAGATACGCAGTATTTT
-	TRBV6-1	TRBJ2-7	few	CASSELGNYEQYF	TGTGCCAGCAGTGAATTGGGCAACTACGAGCAGTACTTC
TRBD1	TRBV3-1/TRBV3-2	TRBJ2-3	-	CASSQGQGSSIGGTQYF	TGTGCCAGCAGCCAAGGACAGGGGAGTTCGATTGGAGGTACGCAGTATTTT
TRBD1	TRBV7-2	TRBJ1-2	-	CASSSSGGGPGYTF	TGTGCCAGCAGCTCCAGTGGAGGGGGCCCAGGCTACACCTTC
-	TRBV27	TRBJ2-1	once	CASSLGGSSYNEQFF	TGTGCCAGCAGTTTAGGGGGGAGCTCCTACAATGAGCAGTTCTTC
-	TRBV19	TRBJ1-1	-	CASSIQMNTEAFF	TGTGCCAGTAGTATCCAAATGAACACTGAAGCTTTCTTT
-	TRBV7-9	TRBJ1-6	-	CASSLDGHPNSPLHF	TGTGCCAGCAGCTTAGATGGGCATCCGAATTCACCCCTCCACTTT
-	TRBV5-1	TRBJ2-2	-	CASSLGLEKNTGELFF	TGCGCCAGCAGCTTGGGACTAGAAAAGAACACCGGGGAGCTGTTTTTT
-	TRBV5-6	TRBJ2-1	-	CASSARLRAGYNEQFF	TGTGCCAGCAGCGCCCGACTCCGAGCGGGCTACAATGAGCAGTTCTTC
TRBD2	TRBV19	TRBJ2-5	-	CASGDAGVETQYF	TGTGCCAGTGGAGACGCGGGAGTGGAGACCCAGTACTTC
-	TRBV10-2	TRBJ2-1	-	CASSEDSQLAVRQFF	TGCGCCAGCAGTGAGGATAGCCAGCTAGCAGTTCGGCAGTTCTTC
-	TRBV2	TRBJ1-6	-	CASSEARQGTSPLHF	TGTGCCAGCAGTGAAGCTCGGCAGGGAACATCACCCCTCCACTTT
-	TRBV19	TRBJ1-6	few	CASTETVTSPLHF	TGTGCCAGTACGGAGACAGTGACTTCACCCCTCCACTTT
-	TRBV14	TRBJ2-1	-	CASSQDRTIHNEQFF	TGTGCCAGCAGCCAAGATAGGACTATCCACAATGAGCAGTTCTTC
-	TRBV6-1	TRBJ1-1	-	CASSVWRQELMNTEAFF	TGTGCCAGCAGTGTTTGGCGACAGGAACTAATGAACACTGAAGCTTTCTTT
-	TRBV3-1/TRBV3-2	TRBJ2-1	-	CASSPLGSEQFF	TGTGCCAGCAGTCCTTTAGGGAGTGAGCAGTTCTTC
-	TRBV7-2	TRBJ1-2	-	CASNPSGGGSYGYTF	TGTGCCAGCAACCCGTCGGGGGGAGGGAGCTATGGCTACACCTTC
-	TRBV7-7	TRBJ1-1	-	CASSPIPGVSSTEAFF	TGTGCCAGCAGCCCGATACCAGGGGTCTCGAGCACTGAAGCTTTCTTT
-	TRBV27	TRBJ2-3	once	CASISQGARTDTQYF	TGTGCCAGCATTTCACAGGGAGCCCGGACAGATACGCAGTATTTT
TRBD1	TRBV5-6	TRBJ2-3	-	CASSLGQDRGTDTQYF	TGTGCCAGCAGCTTGGGACAGGACAGGGGCACAGATACGCAGTATTTT
TRBD2	TRBV7-2	TRBJ2-5	-	CASSPSGSSTETQYF	TGTGCCAGCAGCCCCAGCGGGAGTTCAACGGAGACCCAGTACTTC
TRBD1	TRBV7-8	TRBJ1-6	-	CASSLGGDRYNSPLHF	TGTGCCAGCAGCTTAGGGGGGGACAGGTATAATTCACCCCTCCACTTT
-	TRBV27	TRBJ1-2	-	CASSLAAGERGYTF	TGTGCCAGCAGTTTAGCGGCAGGGGAGCGGGGCTACACCTTC
-	TRBV5-1	TRBJ2-1	-	CASSSDSSSYNEQFF	TGCGCCAGCAGCTCGGACAGCAGCTCCTACAATGAGCAGTTCTTC
TRBD1	TRBV5-5	TRBJ2-7	-	CASSFLGQTLSYEQYF	TGTGCCAGCAGCTTCCTGGGACAGACTCTTAGCTACGAGCAGTACTTC